These 18 T cell receptor beta chains share one sample of origin, sequenced in a study of cytomegalovirus exposure and HLA in healthy donors. TCRdb keeps only in-frame clones here, not all; method: immunoSEQ multiplex PCR. Seen here are under 250,000 clones, 81% observed once, and the top ten hold 1% to 1.5%. Sequencing input: PBMCs. These receptors came from a woman aged 30 to 39 in good health and CMV-seronegative.

In its sample, this clone was seen once. The chain combines TRBV11-3 with TRBJ2-2; a possible D gene is TRBD2 (6 bases). The CDR3 has 14 amino acids. V lost 7 bases and J 4 bases, leaving 13 bases between the germline ends. CDR1 and CDR2 from the germline V gene are SGHNT and YENEEA. The CDR3 spells CASTSGEGTGELFF. In DNA, the CDR3 is TGTGCCAGCACCTCGGGAGAGGGCACCGGGGAGCTGTTTTTT.

In nucleotides, the CDR3 is TGTGCCAGTAGTCCTGACCCGGTTGGGGGGTCATCTGGGGCCAACGTCCTGACTTTC. Its protein product is CASSPDPVGGSSGANVLTF. The chain joins TRBV19 to TRBJ2-6, with D possibly TRBD2 on 6 matching bases. The CDR3 is 19 amino acids. The V and J ends lost 5 bases and 1 base respectively, with 21 bases between them. Germline V gives CDR1 LNHDA, CDR2 SQIVND (reference sequence).

The V call is TRBV7-8, the J call TRBJ2-1; the D is unclear. Trimming cost V 5 bases and J 2 bases, with 10 bases left between them. The length of the CDR3 is 14 residues. Germline V CDR1 and CDR2: SGHVS, FQNEAQ. This chain's CDR3 is CASSKSRTYNEQFF. The CDR3, as DNA: TGTGCCAGCAGCAAATCGAGAACCTACAATGAGCAGTTCTTC.

Details on this clone: Since a much larger clone is just one base distant, this may be a read error. Other nucleotide sequences from this sample produce the same CDR3. The chain joins TRBV5-4 to TRBJ1-6; weak D call: TRBD1 (5 bases). The CDR3 sequence is 14 residues long. V was clipped by 0 bases and J by 4 bases, with 5 bases between them. The germline CDR1 and CDR2 sequences are SGHNT and YYREEE (reference sequence). CDR3 sequence (DNA): TGTGCCAGCAGCTTGGGACAGTATAATTCACCCCTCCACTTT. Translated, it gives CASSLGQYNSPLHF.

The rearrangement uses TRBV6-1 and TRBJ1-2; D is uncertain. This CDR3 is 15 amino acids long. V was cut by 4 bases and J by 0 bases, with 12 bases left in between. CDR1 is MNHNS, CDR2 SASEGT, per germline. The CDR3 here is CASSVSSLTNYGYTF. DNA of the CDR3: TGTGCCAGCAGTGTTTCTTCCCTAACTAACTATGGCTACACCTTC.

The rearrangement links TRBV15 to TRBJ2-1, with 8 positions matching TRBD2. Germline V gene data show CDR1 as LNHNV and CDR2 as YYDKDF (reference sequence). CDR3 length: 15 amino acids. The V and J ends lost 8 bases and 8 bases, in that order; junction bases with no gene match: 14. The CDR3 loop reads CATCRSSGSRDEQFF. The DNA of the CDR3 is TGTGCCACCTGCCGTTCAAGCGGGAGTCGGGATGAGCAGTTCTTC. Supplemented by reference TRBV15 and TRBJ2-1, the full variable domain reads DAMVIQNPRYQVTQFGKPVTLSCSQTLNHNVMYWYQQKSSQAPKLLFHYYDKDFNNEADTPDNFQSRRPNTSFCFLDIRSPGLGDTAMYLCATCRSSGSRDEQFFGPGTRLTVL.

This chain joins TRBV6-1 and TRBJ2-4; maybe TRBD1 (6 bases). The CDR3 loop spans 13 amino acids. Germline loops: CDR1 MNHNS, CDR2 SASEGT. Trimming left V 6 bases short and J 5 bases short, with 11 bases between. The CDR3, as DNA: TGTGCCAGCAGCCGAGGACAGCAAAACATTCAGTACTTC. This translates into CASSRGQQNIQYF.

This clone occurred a few times. Other DNA sequences in the same sample also yield this CDR3. V and J are TRBV5-6 and TRBJ2-2, with 7 bases that match TRBD2. Germline V CDR1 and CDR2: SGHDT, YYEEEE. V lost 2 bases, J lost 3 bases, and 4 bases stayed unmatched. The length of the CDR3 is 15 residues. The CDR3, as DNA: TGTGCCAGCAGCTTTGGGCGGGGGTACACCGGGGAGCTGTTTTTT. Translated: CASSFGRGYTGELFF.

V usage is TRBV9 and J usage is TRBJ1-2; D remains ambiguous. CDR1 SGDLS and CDR2 YYNGEE come from the germline V gene. The CDR3 length is 13 residues. V was pared by 0 bases and J by 4 bases, with 7 bases between. CDR3 sequence reads: CASSVVAGYGYTF. The DNA for the CDR3 is TGTGCCAGCAGCGTAGTGGCGGGCTATGGCTACACCTTC.

As regards this clone: A read error is likely, as this CDR3 ends without the conserved phenylalanine or tryptophan. The DNA is omitted, as the CDR3 cannot be located on it reliably, and the CDR3 follows TCRdb's listing. The chain links TRBV20-1 to TRBJ2-7; the table's D call TRBD1 went unverified against the DNA. The CDR3 totals 11 residues, both ends included. Germline V gives CDR1 DFQATT, CDR2 SNEGSKA (reference sequence). The CDR3 reads CSARVEGVTTL.

This chain joins TRBV28 and TRBJ2-7; the D gene is possibly TRBD1 (7 bases). CDR3 length: 12 amino acids. The V and J ends lost 10 bases and 7 bases respectively, with 17 bases between them. Germline CDR1 and CDR2: MDHEN and SYDVKM. The CDR3 loop reads CANQGGAGEQYF. The DNA of the CDR3 is TGTGCCAACCAAGGGGGCGCGGGAGAGCAGTACTTC.

The CDR3 loop reads CASSPGVPYEQYF. The DNA for the CDR3 is TGTGCCAGTAGTCCGGGGGTACCCTACGAGCAGTACTTC. The J gene is TRBJ2-7, the V gene TRBV19; D is perhaps TRBD2 (6 bases). This CDR3 region has 13 residues. Trimming pared 5 bases from V and 2 bases from J, leaving 10 bases between. Germline V gene lookup returns CDR1 LNHDA and CDR2 SQIVND (reference sequence).

The rearrangement joins TRBV19 to TRBJ2-7, with 8 bases that match TRBD2. The CDR3 has 16 amino acids. V shed 4 bases and J 3 bases; nucleotides not matched to a gene: 11. Germline V gene lookup returns CDR1 LNHDA and CDR2 SQIVND (reference sequence). The DNA for the CDR3 is TGTGCCAGTAGTACCGACGGGAGGCTAGCGGGCTACGAGCAGTACTTC. It specifies CASSTDGRLAGYEQYF.

The rearrangement uses TRBV14 and TRBJ2-7; TRBD1 agrees at 7 bases. V lost 2 bases to trimming and J lost 1 base; unmatched junction nucleotides: 5. Germline CDR1 is SGHDN and CDR2 is FVKESK. The CDR3 contains 15 residues. The CDR3 DNA reads as TGTGCCAGCAGCCAAACGGACAGGCCGTCCTACGAGCAGTACTTC. This encodes CASSQTDRPSYEQYF.

A single count supports this clone. The J gene is TRBJ1-4, the V gene TRBV7-6; possible D gene TRBD1, 5 bases. V was shortened by 3 bases and J by 8 bases, with 10 bases between the two germline ends. The germline gives CDR1 SGHVS, CDR2 FNYEAQ. This CDR3 contains 13 residues. CDR3 protein: CASSLGTWEKLFF. The CDR3, as DNA: TGTGCCAGCAGCTTGGGGACTTGGGAAAAACTGTTTTTT.

The chain recombines TRBV5-5 with TRBJ1-4; perhaps TRBD1 as D (5 bases). Germline loops: CDR1 SGHKS, CDR2 YYEKEE (reference sequence). Deletions cut 0 bases from V and 5 bases from J, with 8 bases between. CDR3 size: 14 residues. CDR3 residues: CASSLGQSNEKLFF. The DNA for the CDR3 is TGTGCCAGCAGCTTGGGACAGAGCAATGAAAAACTGTTTTTT. Drawing the rest from reference TRBV5-5 and TRBJ1-4, the complete variable domain is DAGVTQSPTHLIKTRGQQVTLRCSPISGHKSVSWYQQVLGQGPQFIFQYYEKEERGRGNFPDRFSARQFPNYSSELNVNALLLGDSALYLCASSLGQSNEKLFFGSGTQLSVL.

This clone came up once. The chain couples TRBV19 to TRBJ2-3; possible D gene TRBD1, 6 bases. This CDR3 spans 15 amino acids. CDR1 and CDR2 from the germline V gene are LNHDA and SQIVND (reference sequence). Trimming removed 9 bases at V and 1 base at J, with 17 bases between. The CDR3 region is CASASPPGGTDTQYF. CDR3 sequence (DNA): TGTGCCAGCGCCAGCCCCCCAGGGGGCACAGATACGCAGTATTTT. Full variable domain (outside the CDR3, taken from reference TRBV19 and TRBJ2-3): DGGITQSPKYLFRKEGQNVTLSCEQNLNHDAMYWYRQDPGQGLRLIYYSQIVNDFQKGDIAEGYSVSREKKESFPLTVTSAQKNPTAFYLCASASPPGGTDTQYFGPGTRLTVL.

CDR3: CASSPTAGDSYTF. The CDR3 DNA reads as TGTGCCAGCTCACCCACCGCTGGGGACAGCTACACCTTC. The rearrangement links TRBV18 to TRBJ1-2, with D possibly TRBD1 on 6 matching bases. CDR3 length equals 13 residues. Germline V gives CDR1 KGHSH, CDR2 LQKENI. Trimming left V 3 bases short and J 9 bases short, with 14 bases between.